This TCR beta chain was retrieved from a study of blood T cell repertoires in COVID-19. Study as a whole: There were acute and convalescent COVID-19 samples, and they came from the United States, Italy and Spain. PBMCs, B-cell-depleted T cells, or T cells provided the cDNA or gDNA that made up the material.

V lost 8 bases and J lost 4; bases outside the gene matches: 6. CDR3 length equals 13 residues. Germline CDR1 is KGHDR and CDR2 is SFDVKD. Per the study methods: From reference gene primer amplification, estimates of nucleated cell counts were derived. TCRdb's copy holds only in-frame clones and misses some; the assay was immunoSEQ multiplex PCR. V and J calls and clone size are copied from that table; D and trimming were computed from the DNA. This sample carries 300,000 or so clones, 90% of them seen once, and the ten largest clones take roughly 3.3%. This chain joins TRBV24-1 and TRBJ1-2; 7 bases are shared with TRBD1. The sample comprised peripheral blood. The clonotype originates from a woman aged 40 to 49 with acute or convalescent COVID-19. CDR3 amino acids: CATKGTEAYGYTF. CDR3 DNA: TGTGCCACCAAAGGGACAGAAGCCTATGGCTACACCTTC.